Below, 25 T cell receptor beta chains from the same sample are listed, as sequenced in a study of regulatory T cells in long-lasting Graves disease. Relying on iRepertoire HTBI primers and Arm-PCR of CDR3 regions, the team built TCR beta libraries. In TCRdb, the multiplex PCR reads were re-called with MiXCR into one record per CDR3 protein. The sample consists of 300,000 to 500,000 distinct CDR3 sequences, more than 20% of them appearing once. Time point noted: persistent/refractory GD, antithyroid drugs over 5 years with positive TRAb. The TCR library was made from RNA extracted from PBMCs. This specimen was peripheral blood mononuclear cells (PBMCs), taken when the disease was refractory, from a patient treated with antithyroid drugs. Receptor source: a female donor with Graves disease.

This chain connects TRBV3-1 to TRBJ2-7; 10 positions match TRBD2. The CDR3 is 14 residues long. The junction had 8 bases not matched to a gene; V was cut back by 6 bases and J by 6 bases. The germline V gene encodes CDR1 LGHDT and CDR2 YNNKEL (reference sequence). As DNA, the CDR3 is TGTGCCAGCAGTCGAATAGCGGGAGGTGGCGAGCAGTACTTC. It yields the protein CASSRIAGGGEQYF.

For this clonotype: A much larger clone differs from this one at a single base, so this may be a read error. V gene TRBV7-2 combines with J gene TRBJ1-4; perhaps TRBD1 as D (6 bases). The CDR3 covers 15 residues. Germline CDR1 is SGHTA and CDR2 is FQGNSA. V was cut by 5 bases and J by 0 bases, with 10 bases left in between. This CDR3 is CASSPGATTNEKLFF. CDR3 coding DNA: TGTGCCAGCAGCCCAGGGGCGACAACTAATGAAAAACTGTTTTTT.

This clonotype was counted a single time. The chain combines TRBV7-2 with TRBJ2-7; 9 positions match TRBD2. CDR1 is SGHTA and CDR2 is FQGNSA in the germline V gene. This CDR3 is 17 amino acids long. With V trimmed by 1 base and J by 4 bases, 11 bases remained unmatched. CDR3 nucleotide sequence: TGTGCCAGCAGCTTAGGGGGCGGGAGGGGGACGAGATACGAGCAGTACTTC. It yields the protein CASSLGGGRGTRYEQYF.

V usage is TRBV6-9 and J usage is TRBJ1-4, with 7 bases identical to TRBD1. The V and J ends lost 3 bases and 8 bases, in that order; junction bases with no gene match: 3. The CDR3 covers 13 residues. The germline CDR1 and CDR2 sequences are MNHGY and SVAAGI. The CDR3 DNA reads TGTGCCAGCAGTTACGCGGGACAGGAAAAACTGTTTTTT. It translates to CASSYAGQEKLFF.

This clonotype showed up many times. The chain has TRBV28 and TRBJ2-7; D is ambiguous. The V gene's germline CDR1 is MDHEN and CDR2 SYDVKM. The V end lost 7 bases, the J end lost 2 bases, and 15 bases lay between the germline ends. The CDR3 runs 14 residues. CDR3 amino acids: CASNPWQETYEQYF. DNA for the CDR3: TGTGCCAGCAACCCGTGGCAGGAGACCTACGAGCAGTACTTC.

This chain uses TRBV20-1 with TRBJ1-1; 7 nucleotides agree with TRBD1. The germline V gene encodes CDR1 DFQATT and CDR2 SNEGSKA (reference sequence). CDR3 size: 17 residues. Unmatched junction bases numbered 20, after V lost 3 bases and J lost 7 bases. The CDR3 protein is CSARAPGQEGPTREAFF. CDR3 DNA: TGCAGTGCTAGGGCCCCCGGACAGGAAGGGCCGACGCGTGAAGCTTTCTTT.

This rearrangement joins TRBV28 to TRBJ2-1; D possibly corresponds to TRBD2 (5 bases). The CDR3 length is 14 residues. V was shortened by 4 bases and J by 4 bases, with 11 bases between the two germline ends. The germline V gene encodes CDR1 MDHEN and CDR2 SYDVKM. In DNA form, the CDR3 reads TGTGCCAGCAGTTCCAGGACTTCGTACAATGAGCAGTTCTTC. Its translation is CASSSRTSYNEQFF.

This clonotype was detected only a few times. J is TRBJ2-1 and V is TRBV29-1; no clear D. Germline V gene data show CDR1 as SQVTM and CDR2 as ANQGSEA. Trimming removed 4 bases from V and 0 bases from J, with 7 bases in between. The CDR3 contains 13 residues. CDR3 sequence: CSVVGTSYNEQFF. The CDR3 coding sequence is TGCAGCGTTGTCGGAACCTCCTACAATGAGCAGTTCTTC.

Comment on this clonotype: Given the absence of the conserved phenylalanine or tryptophan at the CDR3 end, a read error is likely. The chain combines TRBV6-2 or TRBV6-3 with TRBJ2-2, with 11 nucleotides matching TRBD1. Trimming took 6 bases from V and 8 from J; bases not matched to a gene: 2. The CDR3 sequence is 13 residues long. The V gene's germline CDR1 is MNHEY and CDR2 SVGEGT. The chain's CDR3 is CASSGQGAGELFS. As DNA, the CDR3 is TGTGCCAGCAGCGGACAGGGGGCTGGGGAGCTGTTTTCT.

J is TRBJ1-5 and V is TRBV5-1; D gene ambiguous. The CDR3 totals 15 residues. The ends were cut back, 4 bases at V and 1 base at J, with 12 bases in the middle. Germline CDR1 reads SGHRS; CDR2 reads YFSETQ. The chain's CDR3 is CASSPDPMSNQPQHF. The CDR3 bases are TGCGCCAGCAGCCCGGACCCGATGAGCAATCAGCCCCAGCATTTT. Based on the CDR3 plus reference TRBV5-1 and TRBJ1-5, the full variable domain is KAGVTQTPRYLIKTRGQQVTLSCSPISGHRSVSWYQQTPGQGLQFLFEYFSETQRNKGNFPGRFSGRQFSNSRSEMNVSTLELGDSALYLCASSPDPMSNQPQHFGDGTRLSIL.

There are a few counts of this clonotype. The CDR3 spells CASSLSSGGTYEQYF. Here the CDR3 DNA reads TGTGCCAGCAGCTTATCCAGCGGGGGGACCTACGAGCAGTACTTC. V is TRBV7-9 and J is TRBJ2-7; 9 bases line up with TRBD2. Germline V CDR1 and CDR2: SEHNR, FQNEAQ (reference sequence). The CDR3 runs 15 residues. V lost 2 bases to trimming and J lost 2 bases; unmatched junction nucleotides: 4. Complete variable domain (other parts from reference TRBV7-9 and TRBJ2-7): DTGVSQNPRHKITKRGQNVTFRCDPISEHNRLYWYRQTLGQGPEFLTYFQNEAQLEKSRLLSDRFSAERPKGSFSTLEIQRTEQGDSAMYLCASSLSSGGTYEQYFGPGTRLTVT.

This clonotype appeared many times. The CDR3 loop reads CASSWASSYEQYF. CDR3 bases: TGTGCCAGCAGTTGGGCTAGCTCCTACGAGCAGTACTTC. This chain uses TRBV28 with TRBJ2-7; D is unclear. The CDR3 runs 13 residues. The germline CDR1 and CDR2 sequences are MDHEN and SYDVKM. V lost 4 bases, J lost 0 bases, and 7 bases lay in between.

The chain recombines TRBV27 with TRBJ1-3; tentatively, D is TRBD1 (6 bases). Germline V CDR1 and CDR2: MNHEY, SMNVEV (reference sequence). This CDR3 region has 16 residues. The ends were cut back, 4 bases at V and 0 bases at J, with 13 bases in the middle. CDR3 DNA: TGTGCCAGCAGTTCTAGGAGGGGGGCCTCTGGAAACACCATATATTTT. Its protein product is CASSSRRGASGNTIYF.

The sample holds many counts of this clonotype. V is TRBV25-1 and J is TRBJ1-4; 7 nucleotides match TRBD1. Looked up from germline, CDR1 is MGHDK and CDR2 is SYGVNS. The CDR3 runs 18 residues. V was clipped by 6 bases and J by 6 bases; unmatched bases: 19. CDR3 residues: CASRHRDSLYLGDEKLFF. CDR3 sequence (DNA): TGTGCCAGCAGGCACCGGGACAGCCTATACCTGGGGGATGAAAAACTGTTTTTT.

V and J are TRBV6-1 and TRBJ2-7, with D perhaps matching TRBD1 or TRBD2 (5 bases each). Trimming stripped 5 bases from V and 3 bases from J, with 20 bases between. The CDR3 runs to 16 residues. The V gene's germline CDR1 is MNHNS and CDR2 SASEGT. This CDR3 is CASSPGATVDYYEQYF. In DNA form, the CDR3 reads TGTGCCAGCAGTCCCGGGGCTACGGTAGACTACTACGAGCAGTACTTC.

The chain has TRBV4-3 and TRBJ1-1, with D possibly being TRBD1 (6 bases). The V and J ends lost 4 bases and 4 bases respectively, with 13 bases between them. CDR1 and CDR2 (germline): LGHNA, YSLEER. CDR3 length: 14 amino acids. CDR3 sequence: CASSPIQGSTEAFF. CDR3 coding DNA: TGCGCCAGCAGCCCAATACAGGGAAGCACTGAAGCTTTCTTT.

This chain links TRBV20-1 with TRBJ2-5; 7 bases are shared with TRBD2. V shed 0 bases and J 3 bases; nucleotides not matched to a gene: 7. Germline values: CDR1 DFQATT, CDR2 SNEGSKA (reference sequence). The CDR3 spans 15 residues. The CDR3 loop is CSARDIGLAEETQYF. CDR3 in DNA: TGCAGTGCTAGAGATATAGGGCTAGCGGAAGAGACCCAGTACTTC.

The CDR3 region has the DNA TGCAGCGTTGAACCCTCGAGGCAGGGGTGGGCTTTCTTT. Translating gives CSVEPSRQGWAFF. V gene TRBV29-1 combines with J gene TRBJ1-1; the D gene is possibly TRBD1 (6 bases). Germline V CDR1 and CDR2: SQVTM, ANQGSEA. The CDR3 covers 13 residues. Trimming stripped 2 bases from V and 11 bases from J, with 18 bases between.

This clonotype was found a few times. The V call is TRBV30, the J call TRBJ2-2, with 11 bases aligning to TRBD2. J was trimmed by 4 bases and V by 3 bases; bases with no gene match: 1. CDR3 length: 14 residues. Germline V gene lookup returns CDR1 GTSNPN and CDR2 SVGIG (reference sequence). For the CDR3, the DNA is TGTGCCTGGAGCGGGACTAGCGGCACCGGGGAGCTGTTTTTT. Protein product: CAWSGTSGTGELFF.

The CDR3 nucleotides are TGTGCCAGCAGCCAAGGGGCAGGGCTGGGAACCTACGAGCAGTACTTC. Translated: CASSQGAGLGTYEQYF. The rearrangement joins TRBV14 to TRBJ2-7; D might be TRBD1 (5 bases). V was trimmed by 1 base and J by 2 bases, leaving 15 bases between them. This CDR3 spans 16 amino acids. Germline loops: CDR1 SGHDN, CDR2 FVKESK.

The gene calls are TRBV12-3 or TRBV12-4 and TRBJ2-2, with D hard to call. The CDR3 has 13 residues. The ends were cut back, 6 bases at V and 6 bases at J, with 11 bases in the middle. The CDR3 loop reads CASSPRSAGELFF. DNA of the CDR3: TGTGCCAGCAGCCCCCGTTCCGCCGGGGAGCTGTTTTTT.

This clonotype occurred many times. The chain recombines TRBV28 with TRBJ1-4; D is unresolved. V dropped 5 bases and J dropped 3 bases, with 13 bases sitting between them. Per germline, CDR1 MDHEN and CDR2 SYDVKM. The length of the CDR3 is 15 residues. The CDR3 is CASSPVRGPNEKLFF. The CDR3 nucleotides are TGTGCCAGCAGTCCGGTTCGGGGTCCTAATGAAAAACTGTTTTTT.

This clonotype occurred a few times. A much larger clone differs by one base, so this may be a read error. This chain connects TRBV27 to TRBJ1-4; unclear D gene. The CDR3 loop spans 15 amino acids. Trimming left V 2 bases short and J 12 bases short, with 19 bases between. CDR1 MNHEY and CDR2 SMNVEV come from the germline V gene (reference sequence). The CDR3 DNA reads as TGTGCCAGCAGTTTAATCTCCGACTTGCCGGGTCAACTGTTTTTT. This translates into CASSLISDLPGQLFF.

This clonotype has at least ten counts. The chain is built from TRBV2 and TRBJ2-5; 9 bases line up with TRBD1. The CDR3 runs 14 residues. With V trimmed by 6 bases and J by 5 bases, 7 bases remained unmatched. Germline V gene data show CDR1 as SNHLY and CDR2 as FYNNEI. The chain's CDR3 is CASRAGQGRETQYF. In nucleotides, the CDR3 is TGTGCCAGCAGGGCGGGACAGGGTCGTGAGACCCAGTACTTC.

This clonotype was recorded at least ten times. The CDR3 region is CASSSGTGNNQPQHF. The DNA for the CDR3 is TGTGCCAGTAGTTCCGGGACAGGGAACAATCAGCCCCAGCATTTT. The chain uses TRBV19 and TRBJ1-5, with 9 positions matching TRBD1. With V trimmed by 5 bases and J by 3 bases, 5 bases remained unmatched. From germline, CDR1 is LNHDA and CDR2 SQIVND (reference sequence). CDR3 length equals 15 residues.